This section outlines one T cell receptor beta chain sequence together with its context. Its antigen is currently unknown. The entry originates in a study of cytotoxic CD8 clonotypes in ibrutinib-treated CLL. Study results and caveats: Samples from sustained-remission and progressing patients were taken at different times. Under therapy, public clonotypes either contracted or stayed stable, and they were uncommon.

The data were produced by immunoSEQ multiplex PCR, yet TCRdb's version contains in-frame clones alone and is incomplete. This table holds about 130,000 clones, about 80% found once. There are 13 residues in the CDR3. Germline values: CDR1 LNHDA, CDR2 SQIVND (reference sequence). Trimming cost V 3 bases and J 6 bases, with 9 bases left between them. The TCR sequence derives from a human donor with chronic lymphocytic leukemia. This material consisted of PBMCs, taken after 24 months of ibrutinib treatment. The rearrangement joins TRBV19 to TRBJ2-1, with unresolved D. CDR3 DNA: TGTGCCAGTAGTATTTCTAAGACCAATGAGCAGTTCTTC. Its translation: CASSISKTNEQFF.